These 15 T cell receptor beta chains were all obtained from the same sample, sequenced in a study of PD-L1 blockade in urothelial cancer. TCRdb's copy holds only in-frame clones and misses some; the assay was immunoSEQ multiplex PCR. The sample includes about 25,000 clones, roughly 84% of them seen just once. The material was PBMCs, obtained around atezolizumab (anti-PD-L1) treatment. The receptors originated from an older man with urothelial cancer.

V usage is TRBV2 and J usage is TRBJ2-3, with 8 bases identical to TRBD2. This CDR3 has 13 residues. Trimming at V came to 5 bases and at J to 4 bases, leaving 2 bases not matched to a gene. The germline gives CDR1 SNHLY, CDR2 FYNNEI. The CDR3 protein is CASSSGSADTQYF. CDR3 nucleotides: TGTGCCAGCAGTAGCGGGAGCGCAGATACGCAGTATTTT.

The chain combines TRBV5-5 with TRBJ2-1, with 7 positions matching TRBD2. V was clipped by 0 bases and J by 5 bases; unmatched bases: 5. Looked up from germline, CDR1 is SGHKS and CDR2 is YYEKEE (reference sequence). The CDR3 is 15 residues long. Here the CDR3 DNA reads TGTGCCAGCAGCTTGGGGCTAGCGGTCAACAATGAGCAGTTCTTC. It codes for CASSLGLAVNNEQFF. The complete variable domain, with remaining parts taken from reference TRBV5-5 and TRBJ2-1, reads DAGVTQSPTHLIKTRGQQVTLRCSPISGHKSVSWYQQVLGQGPQFIFQYYEKEERGRGNFPDRFSARQFPNYSSELNVNALLLGDSALYLCASSLGLAVNNEQFFGPGTRLTVL.

The chain uses TRBV2 and TRBJ1-4; TRBD1 might be the D (6 bases). Germline assignment: CDR1 SNHLY and CDR2 FYNNEI. With 5 bases removed from V and 5 bases from J, the gap between germline ends came to 12 bases. The CDR3 has 14 residues. The CDR3 region is CASSRDTPNEKLFF. The CDR3 nucleotides read TGTGCCAGCAGTCGGGACACCCCGAATGAAAAACTGTTTTTT. The variable domain in full, with the rest retrieved from reference TRBV2 and TRBJ1-4, is EPEVTQTPSHQVTQMGQEVILRCVPISNHLYFYWYRQILGQKVEFLVSFYNNEISEKSEIFDDQFSVERPDGSNFTLKIRSTKLEDSAMYFCASSRDTPNEKLFFGSGTQLSVL.

The genes are TRBV6-1 and TRBJ2-7, with TRBD2 identical over 7 bases. The CDR3 runs 14 residues. CDR1 and CDR2 from the germline V gene are MNHNS and SASEGT. V shed 7 bases and J 2 bases; nucleotides not matched to a gene: 8. Written as DNA, the CDR3 is TGTGCCAGCAAAGAGGGGAGGGGAACCTACGAGCAGTACTTC. Its protein product is CASKEGRGTYEQYF.

This chain links TRBV19 with TRBJ2-6; perhaps TRBD1 as D (6 bases). The V end lost 3 bases, the J end lost 0 bases, and 12 bases lay between the germline ends. The CDR3 has 17 amino acids. The germline CDR1 and CDR2 sequences are LNHDA and SQIVND (reference sequence). Written as DNA, the CDR3 is TGTGCCAGTAGTATCCGGGACATCCCCTCTGGGGCCAACGTCCTGACTTTC. Protein product: CASSIRDIPSGANVLTF.

The V call is TRBV5-1, the J call TRBJ2-3; 7 bases are a match to TRBD1. V shed 4 bases and J 4 bases; nucleotides not matched to a gene: 6. CDR3 length: 14 amino acids. Germline loops: CDR1 SGHRS, CDR2 YFSETQ. The CDR3 sequence is CASSTDTGADTQYF. The CDR3 DNA sequence: TGCGCCAGCAGCACTGACACAGGGGCAGATACGCAGTATTTT. The full variable domain, with the rest looked up from reference TRBV5-1 and TRBJ2-3, is KAGVTQTPRYLIKTRGQQVTLSCSPISGHRSVSWYQQTPGQGLQFLFEYFSETQRNKGNFPGRFSGRQFSNSRSEMNVSTLELGDSALYLCASSTDTGADTQYFGPGTRLTVL.

The CDR3 loop is CASSLTGYTGELFF. The CDR3 DNA reads as TGTGCCAGCAGCCTCACAGGATATACCGGGGAGCTGTTTTTT. J is TRBJ2-2 and V is TRBV7-3; D might be TRBD1 (5 bases). This CDR3 has 14 amino acids. Germline CDR1 SGHTA, CDR2 FQGTGA. V dropped 5 bases and J dropped 5 bases, with 12 bases sitting between them.

V gene TRBV18 combines with J gene TRBJ1-1, with D possibly TRBD1 on 5 matching bases. Germline V gene lookup returns CDR1 KGHSH and CDR2 LQKENI. The ends were cut back, 0 bases at V and 4 bases at J, with 15 bases in the middle. The CDR3 contains 16 residues. The CDR3 reads CASSPPLGGSGTEAFF. The DNA of the CDR3 is TGTGCCAGCTCACCACCGTTGGGGGGATCGGGCACTGAAGCTTTCTTT.

The chain joins TRBV5-1 to TRBJ2-3; 10 bases align to TRBD2. J was trimmed by 3 bases and V by 1 base; bases with no gene match: 5. Germline V lookup: CDR1 SGHRS, CDR2 YFSETQ. This CDR3 spans 16 amino acids. The CDR3 region is CASSLLAGEGTDTQYF. CDR3 bases: TGCGCCAGCAGCTTGCTAGCGGGAGAGGGGACAGATACGCAGTATTTT.

V gene TRBV19 combines with J gene TRBJ1-5; TRBD1 agrees at 7 bases. This CDR3 comprises 16 residues. Germline lookup yields CDR1 LNHDA and CDR2 SQIVND (reference sequence). The V segment lost 6 bases and the J segment 0 bases; nucleotides outside the gene matches: 8. The CDR3 protein is CASRSPGQNSNQPQHF. As DNA, the CDR3 is TGTGCCAGTAGATCGCCGGGACAGAATAGCAATCAGCCCCAGCATTTT.

The chain employs TRBV19 and TRBJ2-3, with unresolved D. The germline V and J ends were trimmed by 5 bases and 1 base, with 13 bases remaining between them. The germline V gene has CDR1 LNHDA and CDR2 SQIVND (reference sequence). This CDR3 spans 15 amino acids. The CDR3 loop is CASSLSPSRTDTQYF. For the CDR3, the DNA is TGTGCCAGTAGTCTCTCGCCGAGCCGCACAGATACGCAGTATTTT.

The chain uses TRBV28 and TRBJ1-2; D gene uncertain. V lost 3 bases to trimming and J lost 2 bases, with 13 bases between them. The CDR3 consists of 15 residues. CDR1 and CDR2 (germline): MDHEN, SYDVKM. The CDR3 sequence: CASSLHRRRNYGYTF. The CDR3 nucleotides read TGTGCCAGCAGTTTGCATCGACGGAGAAACTATGGCTACACCTTC.

This chain links TRBV5-5 with TRBJ2-2; D may be TRBD2 (5 bases). The CDR3 extends over 13 amino acids. V was pared by 0 bases and J by 7 bases, with 7 bases between. Germline V CDR1 and CDR2: SGHKS, YYEKEE (reference sequence). The CDR3 sequence is CASSLELVGELFF. CDR3 nucleotide sequence: TGTGCCAGCAGCTTGGAACTAGTCGGGGAGCTGTTTTTT.

This clone was seen a single time. The genes are TRBV6-1 and TRBJ2-1; 7 bases map to TRBD2. In germline, CDR1 is MNHNS, CDR2 SASEGT. V was pared by 0 bases and J by 8 bases, with 13 bases of the junction left unmatched. This CDR3 is 17 amino acids long. CDR3 coding DNA: TGTGCCAGCAGTGAAGCGCGGGCTAGCGGAGGGCGGCATGAGCAGTTCTTC. This gives the protein CASSEARASGGRHEQFF.

The chain links TRBV19 to TRBJ2-7; unclear D gene. The V and J ends lost 4 bases and 0 bases respectively, with 10 bases between them. The CDR3 sequence is 14 residues long. The V gene's germline CDR1 is LNHDA and CDR2 SQIVND (reference sequence). As DNA, the CDR3 is TGTGCCAGTAGTAATCAACTGAGCTCCTACGAGCAGTACTTC. This sequence encodes CASSNQLSSYEQYF.